This T cell receptor (beta chain) is from a study of molecular identifiers for immune sequencing clone quantification. Notes on the study in general: Jurkat TCR RNA spiked in from one cell could reportedly be detected among 900,000 or so naive cells. Should identical TCR molecules share a barcode, the sizes of highly expanded clones could be underestimated.

From germline, CDR1 is MNHEY and CDR2 SMNVEV (reference sequence). The CDR3 is 14 residues long. Trimming removed 3 bases from V and 3 bases from J; junction bases left unmatched: 4. Via MiXCR, TCRdb re-called the PCR reads, giving one row per CDR3 protein. The sample comprises about 630,000 distinct CDR3 sequences, 25% of which are singletons, and about 0.73% rests with the top ten. Comments on this clonotype: Its antigen is currently unknown.

Material: naive CD8+ T cells from blood, with Jurkat cell RNA spiked in. Noted subset: FACS-sorted CD8+CD4-CCR7+CD45RA+ naive T cells. The J gene is TRBJ2-7, the V gene TRBV27; the match to TRBD1 covers 8 bases. The sequence derives from a human donor in good health. Some libraries in this study had Jurkat cell RNA spiked in. The chain's CDR3 is CASSLQGANYEQYF. For the CDR3, the DNA is TGTGCCAGCAGTTTGCAGGGGGCGAACTACGAGCAGTACTTC.